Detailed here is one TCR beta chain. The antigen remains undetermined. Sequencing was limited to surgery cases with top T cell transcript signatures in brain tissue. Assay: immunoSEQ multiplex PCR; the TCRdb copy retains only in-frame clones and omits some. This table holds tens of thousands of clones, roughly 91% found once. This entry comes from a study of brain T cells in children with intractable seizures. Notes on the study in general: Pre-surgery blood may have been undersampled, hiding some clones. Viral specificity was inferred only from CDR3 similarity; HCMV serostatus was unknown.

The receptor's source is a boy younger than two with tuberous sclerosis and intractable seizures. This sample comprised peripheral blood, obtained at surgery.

The CDR3 DNA reads TGTGCCAGCAGTTTATTGGGACAGGGGAGCAATCAGCCCCAGCATTTT. As protein: CASSLLGQGSNQPQHF. J is TRBJ1-5 and V is TRBV28; 10 bases are a match to TRBD1. The CDR3 extends over 16 amino acids. The trim removed 1 base at V and 1 base at J, leaving 1 base unmatched. CDR1 is MDHEN and CDR2 is SYDVKM in the germline V gene.